This passage covers 8 T cell receptor beta chains from one sample sequenced in a study of blood T cell repertoires in COVID-19 (dated by TCRdb to the early 2020s). Libraries were constructed by the immunoSEQ multiplex PCR assay. Here the immuneACCESS table is served through TCRdb, limited to in-frame sequences with V and J called. Missing clones are a known gap in these copies; in checked studies unresolved V genes cover under half, and the rest lacks a known reason. This sample is represented by about 210,000 clones; more than 80% of them were singletons. Of the sample, about 10% falls within the top ten clones. Sequencing used PBMCs or T cells enriched from blood (not recorded which). The source of these receptors is a man aged 35 to 55 who had recovered from COVID-19.

The rearrangement links TRBV6-5 to TRBJ1-1; D unresolved. The germline gives CDR1 MNHEY, CDR2 SVGAGI. This CDR3 is 14 amino acids long. V dropped 2 bases and J dropped 0 bases, with 7 bases sitting between them. The CDR3 DNA is TGTGCCAGCAGTTACGGGGAGTTGAACACTGAAGCTTTCTTT. Translation: CASSYGELNTEAFF.

This chain uses TRBV6-5 with TRBJ2-2; no definite D call. The CDR3 is 13 amino acids. Germline V CDR1 and CDR2: MNHEY, SVGAGI. V lost 8 bases, J lost 2 bases, and 9 bases lay in between. For the CDR3, the DNA is TGTGCCAGCCGGGTTGAAAACACCGGGGAGCTGTTTTTT. It specifies CASRVENTGELFF.

The chain has TRBV9 and TRBJ1-1, with TRBD1 matching over 8 bases. Germline CDR1 reads SGDLS; CDR2 reads YYNGEE. V lost 3 bases, J lost 10 bases, and 8 bases stayed unmatched. This CDR3 is built from 13 residues. CDR3 residues: CASSDGQGGGAFF. The DNA for the CDR3 is TGTGCCAGCAGCGATGGACAGGGTGGGGGAGCTTTCTTT.

V and J are TRBV6-1 and TRBJ2-3; 7 bases align to TRBD2. This CDR3 is built from 15 residues. The germline V gene has CDR1 MNHNS and CDR2 SASEGT. The V segment lost 1 base and the J segment 3 bases; nucleotides outside the gene matches: 4. CDR3 DNA: TGTGCCAGCAGTGAAGTGGCGGGAGAGACAGATACGCAGTATTTT. Encoded protein: CASSEVAGETDTQYF.

This clone was counted once. CDR3 coding DNA: TGTGCCAGCAGCTTAGCTGGGGGGTTGAGGGCTAACTATGGCTACACCTTC. Its translation: CASSLAGGLRANYGYTF. The chain uses TRBV11-2 and TRBJ1-2, with a possible D match to TRBD1 (5 bases). Trimming removed 1 base at V and 0 bases at J, with 15 bases between. The CDR3 extends over 17 amino acids. The germline CDR1 and CDR2 sequences are SGHAT and FQNNGV.

The V gene is TRBV9, the J gene TRBJ2-1; perhaps TRBD2 as D (6 bases). The CDR3 is made up of 15 amino acids. Between the trimmed V and J ends, which lost 2 bases and 2 bases, there was a span of 11 bases. CDR1 SGDLS and CDR2 YYNGEE come from the germline V gene. The CDR3 DNA follows: TGTGCCAGCAGCGTGGATAGCGGTACCTACAATGAGCAGTTCTTC. It yields the protein CASSVDSGTYNEQFF. The full variable domain, completed using reference TRBV9 and TRBJ2-1, is DSGVTQTPKHLITATGQRVTLRCSPRSGDLSVYWYQQSLDQGLQFLIQYYNGEERAKGNILERFSAQQFPDLHSELNLSSLELGDSALYFCASSVDSGTYNEQFFGPGTRLTVL.

This chain connects TRBV10-3 to TRBJ2-1; 12 bases align to TRBD1. After removal of 8 bases from V and 8 bases from J, the junction contained 7 bases not matched to a gene. The CDR3 runs 14 residues. Germline V CDR1 and CDR2: ENHRY, SYGVKD. The CDR3 protein is CAISTGTGGYEQFF. The CDR3, as DNA: TGTGCCATCTCAACCGGGACAGGGGGCTATGAGCAGTTCTTC.

This chain uses TRBV5-1 with TRBJ2-1; unclear D gene. Germline assignment: CDR1 SGHRS and CDR2 YFSETQ. The CDR3 extends over 14 amino acids. Trimming pared 0 bases from V and 4 bases from J, leaving 8 bases between. Written as DNA, the CDR3 is TGCGCCAGCAGCTTGGGGCCGCTTTACAATGAGCAGTTCTTC. This sequence encodes CASSLGPLYNEQFF.